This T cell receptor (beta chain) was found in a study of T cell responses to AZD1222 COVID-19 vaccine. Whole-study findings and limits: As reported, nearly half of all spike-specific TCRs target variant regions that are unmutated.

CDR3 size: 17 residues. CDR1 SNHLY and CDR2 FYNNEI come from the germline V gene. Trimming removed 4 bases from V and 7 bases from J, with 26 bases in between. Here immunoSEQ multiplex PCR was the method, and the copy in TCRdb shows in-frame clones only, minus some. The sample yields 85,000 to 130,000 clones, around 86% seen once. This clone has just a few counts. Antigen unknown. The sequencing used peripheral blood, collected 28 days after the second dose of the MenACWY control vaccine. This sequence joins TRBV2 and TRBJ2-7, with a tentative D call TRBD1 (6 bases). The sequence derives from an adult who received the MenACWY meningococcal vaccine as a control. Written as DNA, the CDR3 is TGTGCCAGCAGTGCCCTCAGCCCGGGGACATCAGTACGAGAGCAGTACTTC. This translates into CASSALSPGTSVREQYF. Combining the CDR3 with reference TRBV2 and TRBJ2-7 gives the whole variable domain EPEVTQTPSHQVTQMGQEVILRCVPISNHLYFYWYRQILGQKVEFLVSFYNNEISEKSEIFDDQFSVERPDGSNFTLKIRSTKLEDSAMYFCASSALSPGTSVREQYFGPGTRLTVT.